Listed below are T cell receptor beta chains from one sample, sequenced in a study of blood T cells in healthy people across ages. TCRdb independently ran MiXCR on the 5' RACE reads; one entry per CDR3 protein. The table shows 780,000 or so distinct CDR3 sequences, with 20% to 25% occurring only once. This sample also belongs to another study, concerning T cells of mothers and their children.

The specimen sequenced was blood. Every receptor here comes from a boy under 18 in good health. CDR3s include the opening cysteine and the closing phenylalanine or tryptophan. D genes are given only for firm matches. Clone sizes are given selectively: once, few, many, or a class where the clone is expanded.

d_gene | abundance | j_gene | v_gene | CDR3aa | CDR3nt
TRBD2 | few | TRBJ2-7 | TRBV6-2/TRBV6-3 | CASSSSAGTSGTYEQYF | TGTGCCAGCAGTTCCTCAGCCGGGACTAGCGGGACATACGAGCAGTACTTC
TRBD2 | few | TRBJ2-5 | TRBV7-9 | CASSGSSGLAGDRLLETQYF | TGTGCCAGCAGCGGCAGTTCCGGACTAGCGGGAGATCGTTTGCTGGAGACCCAGTACTTC
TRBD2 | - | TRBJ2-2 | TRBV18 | CASSPGLAARNTGELFF | TGTGCCAGCTCACCGGGACTAGCGGCCCGGAACACCGGGGAGCTGTTTTTT
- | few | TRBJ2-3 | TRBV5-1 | CASNNRDLDTDTQYF | TGCGCCAGCAACAACCGGGACTTGGACACAGATACGCAGTATTTT
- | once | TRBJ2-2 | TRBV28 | CASSLYLGGPGELFF | TGTGCCAGCAGTTTATATCTTGGGGGTCCCGGGGAGCTGTTTTTT
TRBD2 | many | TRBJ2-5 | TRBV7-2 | CASSLYGGAETQYF | TGTGCCAGCAGCTTATACGGGGGGGCGGAGACCCAGTACTTC
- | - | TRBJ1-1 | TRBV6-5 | CASSRLGGGTEAFF | TGTGCCAGCAGTCGACTAGGTGGGGGCACTGAAGCTTTCTTT
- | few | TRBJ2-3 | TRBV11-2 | CASSLLQGQDTQYF | TGTGCCAGCAGCTTACTACAGGGCCAAGATACGCAGTATTTT
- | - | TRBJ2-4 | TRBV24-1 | CATSDSRGLGIQYF | TGTGCCACCAGTGATTCGCGAGGTTTGGGTATTCAGTACTTC
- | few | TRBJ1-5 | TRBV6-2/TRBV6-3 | CASSPPHLDWQPQHF | TGTGCCAGCAGTCCCCCCCACCTCGATTGGCAGCCCCAGCATTTT
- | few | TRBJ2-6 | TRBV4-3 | CASSQLGTGANVLTF | TGCGCCAGCAGCCAACTCGGAACGGGGGCCAACGTCCTGACTTTC
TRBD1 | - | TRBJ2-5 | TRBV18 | CASSPQTGAQETQYF | TGTGCCAGCTCACCTCAAACAGGGGCCCAAGAGACCCAGTACTTC
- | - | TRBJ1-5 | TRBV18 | CASSPTDTIQPQHF | TGTGCCAGCTCACCCACCGATACGATCCAGCCCCAGCATTTT
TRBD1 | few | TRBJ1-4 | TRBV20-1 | CSAREAPTGTGGLRGKLFF | TGCAGTGCTAGAGAGGCCCCCACCGGGACAGGGGGCCTACGGGGAAAACTGTTTTTT
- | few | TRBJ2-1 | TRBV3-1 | CASSQATYNEQFF | TGTGCCAGCAGCCAAGCGACTTACAATGAGCAGTTCTTC
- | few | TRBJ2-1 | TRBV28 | CASSPSSEQFF | TGTGCCAGCAGCCCCAGTTCTGAGCAGTTCTTC
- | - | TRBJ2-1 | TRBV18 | CASSPPRSEEQFF | TGTGCCAGCTCACCACCAAGAAGCGAGGAGCAGTTCTTC
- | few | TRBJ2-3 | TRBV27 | CASSPNHGYSTDTQYF | TGTGCCAGCAGCCCGAACCACGGGTATTCCACAGATACGCAGTATTTT
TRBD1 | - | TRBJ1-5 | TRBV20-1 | CSAGGRGPGNQPQHF | TGCAGTGCTGGGGGCAGGGGGCCGGGCAATCAGCCCCAGCATTTT
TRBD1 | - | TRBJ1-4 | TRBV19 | CASSPGQGYEKLFF | TGTGCCAGTAGCCCGGGACAGGGCTATGAAAAACTGTTTTTT
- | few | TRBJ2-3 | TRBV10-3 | CAISELKGRMDTQYF | TGTGCCATCAGTGAGTTGAAGGGGAGGATGGATACGCAGTATTTT
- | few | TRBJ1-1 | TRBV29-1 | CSVAGHLVDTEAFF | TGCAGCGTTGCGGGTCACTTGGTGGACACTGAAGCTTTCTTT
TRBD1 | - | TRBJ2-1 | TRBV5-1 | CASMFGPGQNNEQFF | TGCGCCAGCATGTTCGGACCGGGACAGAACAATGAGCAGTTCTTC
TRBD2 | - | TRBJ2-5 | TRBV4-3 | CASSQNVVSGTKETQYF | TGCGCCAGCAGCCAAAACGTCGTGTCCGGGACTAAAGAGACCCAGTACTTC
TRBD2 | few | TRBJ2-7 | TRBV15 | CATSRDTLSATGGSYEQYF | TGTGCCACCAGCAGAGATACTCTTTCGGCCACGGGGGGCTCCTACGAGCAGTACTTC
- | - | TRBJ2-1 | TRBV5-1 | CASSLLGADLVEQFF | TGCGCCAGCAGTCTGCTAGGGGCGGACTTGGTTGAGCAGTTCTTC
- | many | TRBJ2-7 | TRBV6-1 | CASSANRDGSYEQYF | TGTGCCAGCAGTGCGAACCGGGACGGATCCTACGAGCAGTACTTC
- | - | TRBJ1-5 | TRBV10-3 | CAIRETGLDNQPQHF | TGTGCCATCAGGGAAACGGGCCTCGACAATCAGCCCCAGCATTTT
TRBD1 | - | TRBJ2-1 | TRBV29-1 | CSVEDRGTGYEQFF | TGCAGCGTTGAAGATCGAGGGACAGGCTATGAGCAGTTCTTC
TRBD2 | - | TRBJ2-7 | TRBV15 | CATSRQSSGPYEQYF | TGTGCCACCAGCAGGCAATCTAGCGGACCCTACGAGCAGTACTTC
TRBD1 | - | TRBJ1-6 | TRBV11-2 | CASTSGTGLSPLHF | TGTGCCAGCACCTCCGGGACAGGGTTATCACCCCTCCACTTT
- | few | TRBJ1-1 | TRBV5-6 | CASSADSAHEAFF | TGTGCCAGCAGCGCAGACAGTGCCCATGAAGCTTTCTTT
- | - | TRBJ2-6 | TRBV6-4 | CASSPTGGFSGANVLTF | TGTGCCAGCAGTCCGACAGGCGGTTTCTCTGGGGCCAACGTCCTGACTTTC
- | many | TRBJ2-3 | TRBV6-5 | CASSLEASTDTQYF | TGTGCCAGCAGTTTAGAAGCTAGCACAGATACGCAGTATTTT
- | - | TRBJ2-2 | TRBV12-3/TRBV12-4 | CASLRSWVNTGELFF | TGTGCCAGCTTGCGTTCGTGGGTGAACACCGGGGAGCTGTTTTTT